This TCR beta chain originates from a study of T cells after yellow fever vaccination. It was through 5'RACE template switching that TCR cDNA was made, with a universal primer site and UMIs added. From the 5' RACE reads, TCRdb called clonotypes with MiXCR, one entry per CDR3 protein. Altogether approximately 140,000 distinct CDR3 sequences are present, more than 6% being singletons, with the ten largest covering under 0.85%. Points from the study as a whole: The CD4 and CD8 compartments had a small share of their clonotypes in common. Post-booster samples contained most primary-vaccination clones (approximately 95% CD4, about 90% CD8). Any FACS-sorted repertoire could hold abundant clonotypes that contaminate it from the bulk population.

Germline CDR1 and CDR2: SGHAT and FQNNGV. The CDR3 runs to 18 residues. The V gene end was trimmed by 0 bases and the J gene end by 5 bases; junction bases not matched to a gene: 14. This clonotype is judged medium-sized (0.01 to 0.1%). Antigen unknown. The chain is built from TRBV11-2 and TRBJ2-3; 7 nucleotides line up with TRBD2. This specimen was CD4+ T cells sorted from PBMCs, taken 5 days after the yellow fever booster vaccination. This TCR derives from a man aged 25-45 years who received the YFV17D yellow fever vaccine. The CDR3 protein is CASSLEDSFGRTEDTQYF. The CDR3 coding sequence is TGTGCCAGCAGCTTAGAAGATTCATTCGGGAGGACCGAAGATACGCAGTATTTT.